Listed below are T cell receptor beta chains from one sample, sequenced in a study of CD8+ T cells in alopecia areata. Clones were sequenced by immunoSEQ multiplex PCR, and TCRdb holds only the in-frame ones, with some missing. This table holds more than 90,000 clones, roughly 56% found once. Here the sequenced sample was CD8+ T cells sorted from blood, taken at approximately week 60, from a patient treated with tofacitinib. The receptors derive from a human donor with alopecia areata. Each CDR3 is given with its conserved first and last residue. D genes are given only for firm matches. Where a row states a size, it is once, few, many or the class of an expanded clone; other rows omit it.

abundance	d_gene	j_gene	v_gene	CDR3nt	CDR3aa
-	-	TRBJ2-7	TRBV5-6	TGTGCCAGCAGCCCCGTAGGATACGAGCAGTACTTC	CASSPVGYEQYF
-	-	TRBJ2-7	TRBV30	TGTGCCTGGGCCGGGAGCAGGGAGATCTCCTACGAGCAGTACTTC	CAWAGSREISYEQYF
-	TRBD2	TRBJ2-1	TRBV29-1	TGCAGCGTTGAAGCCAGCGGGGGGGCTTCCAATGAGCAGTTCTTC	CSVEASGGASNEQFF
-	-	TRBJ2-1	TRBV2	TGTGCCAGCTGGAGCCTAGACATAACCGGAGACAATGAGCAGTTCTTC	CASWSLDITGDNEQFF
-	TRBD1	TRBJ1-1	TRBV5-6	TGTGCCAGCAGTTCCCCCGGGACAGGGGTCTACGACACTGAAGCTTTCTTT	CASSSPGTGVYDTEAFF
once	TRBD1	TRBJ2-3	TRBV6-1	TGTGCCAGCAGGAGGACAGGGAGCACAGATACGCAGTATTTT	CASRRTGSTDTQYF
-	-	TRBJ2-7	TRBV7-9	TGTGCCAGCAGCGACCCGAGGGGGGTCTACGAGCAGTACTTC	CASSDPRGVYEQYF
once	-	TRBJ2-7	TRBV6-5	TGTGCCAGCAGTTACTCGGGAAGAACCGAGCAGTACTTC	CASSYSGRTEQYF
few	TRBD1	TRBJ1-6	TRBV25-1	TGTGCCAGCAGCTGGGACAGGGATAGTTCACCCCTCCACTTT	CASSWDRDSSPLHF
-	TRBD2	TRBJ2-6	TRBV18	TGTGCCAGCTCACCTTTGCGCTGGGAGGGAAGCTCTGGGGCCAACGTCCTGACTTTC	CASSPLRWEGSSGANVLTF
few	-	TRBJ2-1	TRBV13	TGTGCCAGCAGCTTAAGAGGTTCGAAGTACAATGAGCAGTTCTTC	CASSLRGSKYNEQFF
-	-	TRBJ2-1	TRBV6-5	TGTGCCAGCAGTTCGAACAGGGAGCAGTTCTTC	CASSSNREQFF
-	-	TRBJ2-7	TRBV5-1	TGCGCCAGCAGCCCTCAAGGCACCTACGAGCAGTACTTC	CASSPQGTYEQYF
once	TRBD1	TRBJ1-2	TRBV9	TGTGCCAGCAGCGGGGACAGGCCACTCTGGAACTATGGCTACACCTTC	CASSGDRPLWNYGYTF
few	-	TRBJ2-3	TRBV7-9	TGTGCCAGCAGCTCGGACAGCACAGATACGCAGTATTTT	CASSSDSTDTQYF
once	TRBD2	TRBJ2-3	TRBV12-5	TGTGCTAGTGGTTTGGTACTTGGGACTAGCCAAGGAAAGGAGACGCAGTATTTT	CASGLVLGTSQGKETQYF
-	-	TRBJ1-2	TRBV7-2	TGTGCCAGCAGCTTAGTCTTGGGACCGCCGCCTAACTATGGCTACACCTTC	CASSLVLGPPPNYGYTF
-	TRBD1	TRBJ2-6	TRBV7-9	TGCGCCAGCAGCTCGGGACAGGCGGATGGGGCCAACGTCCTGACTTTC	CASSSGQADGANVLTF
few	-	TRBJ1-2	TRBV27	TGTGCCAGCAGTCCACAGGGCAACTATGGCTACACCTTC	CASSPQGNYGYTF
-	-	TRBJ1-1	TRBV30	TGTGCCTGGCGACAGATGAACACTGAAGCTTTCTTT	CAWRQMNTEAFF
-	TRBD1	TRBJ2-4	TRBV29-1	TGCAGCGTTGACGGGACAGCAGACAACATTCAGTACTTC	CSVDGTADNIQYF
-	-	TRBJ1-6	TRBV15	TGTGCCACCAGCAGACAAACAGGGCGAAATTTGGCCCTCCACTTT	CATSRQTGRNLALHF
-	-	TRBJ2-5	TRBV4-1	TGCGCCAGCAGCCAAGATTACGGCAGGGGACCCCAAGAGACCCAGTACTTC	CASSQDYGRGPQETQYF
once	-	TRBJ1-3	TRBV30	TGTGCCTGGAGTCACAGGGCGGACACCATATATTTT	CAWSHRADTIYF
once	-	TRBJ2-2	TRBV27	TGTGCCAGCAGTTTAAGGGGTCGAGGAGGGGAGCTGTTTTTT	CASSLRGRGGELFF
-	TRBD1	TRBJ1-2	TRBV2	TGTGCCAGCAGTCTTTCCACAGGGGGCAACTATGGCTACACCTTC	CASSLSTGGNYGYTF
-	-	TRBJ2-2	TRBV11-2	TGTGCCAGCAGCGGTAACACCGGGGAGCTGTTTTTT	CASSGNTGELFF
-	-	TRBJ1-1	TRBV13	TGTGCCAGCAGCAGTCGCGGGGTCACTGAAGCTTTCTTT	CASSSRGVTEAFF
-	-	TRBJ1-1	TRBV5-1	TGCGCCAGCAGCACCCGTCAGGGGTACACTGAAGCTCTCTTT	CASSTRQGYTEALF
once	TRBD1	TRBJ1-1	TRBV7-9	TGTGCCAGCAGCTCCGGGACAGGAGAAGCTTTCTTT	CASSSGTGEAFF
-	-	TRBJ2-5	TRBV13	TGTGCCAGCAGCTCAGGCGGGGGGACAGGAGAGACCCAGTACTTC	CASSSGGGTGETQYF
-	-	TRBJ1-1	TRBV30	TGTGCCTGGAGTCAGGGTGGCGGGGGCTTTTTGAACACTGAAGCTTTCTTT	CAWSQGGGGFLNTEAFF
-	-	TRBJ2-5	TRBV9	TGTGCCAGCAGCCCAAGGGAACAAGAGACCCAGTACTTC	CASSPREQETQYF
-	-	TRBJ1-2	TRBV4-1	TGCGCCAGCAGCCAAGATCTGATAGATGGCTACACCTTC	CASSQDLIDGYTF
-	TRBD1	TRBJ2-2	TRBV19	TGTGCCAGTATGGGACAGGGATACACCGGGGAGCTGTTTTTT	CASMGQGYTGELFF
-	TRBD2	TRBJ2-3	TRBV5-1	TGCGCCAGCAGCTTGCAGCGGGGGAACACAGATACGCAGTATTTT	CASSLQRGNTDTQYF
-	-	TRBJ2-1	TRBV9	TGTGCCAGCAGCCCTACTGAGTACAATGAGCAGTTCTTC	CASSPTEYNEQFF
-	TRBD1	TRBJ1-1	TRBV6-6	TGTGCCAGCGACCGGGAGGTGACAGGGTCTGAAGCTTTCTTT	CASDREVTGSEAFF
-	-	TRBJ2-5	TRBV29-1	TGCAGCGTAGCTCTAGGGACCCAGTACTTC	CSVALGTQYF
-	-	TRBJ2-2	TRBV29-1	TGCAGCGTTGAAGAGCCGGGATCGGCCGGGGAGCTGTTTTTT	CSVEEPGSAGELFF
-	-	TRBJ1-6	TRBV7-2	TGTGCCAGCAGGATGTGGGATTCACCCCTCCACTTT	CASRMWDSPLHF
once	TRBD1	TRBJ1-2	TRBV15	TGTGCCACCAGCAGAGACCGCGGGACAGGGCATGGCTACACCTTC	CATSRDRGTGHGYTF
-	TRBD1	TRBJ2-7	TRBV11-1	TGTGCCAGCAGCGAGGACAGGACCTACGATCAGTACTTC	CASSEDRTYDQYF
-	-	TRBJ2-7	TRBV30	TGTGCCTGGAGTGCAGGGACATACTACGAGCAGTACTTC	CAWSAGTYYEQYF
few	-	TRBJ1-2	TRBV30	TGTGCCTGGGTCGAGGACTATGGCTACACCTTC	CAWVEDYGYTF
-	-	TRBJ2-7	TRBV27	TGTGCCAGCAGTTTACAGAGCGGCTCCTACGAGCAGTACTTC	CASSLQSGSYEQYF
-	TRBD1	TRBJ2-2	TRBV4-1	TGCGCCAGCAGCCGCCGACAGGGGCGGACGGGGGCTGGGACCGGGGAGCTGTTTTTT	CASSRRQGRTGAGTGELFF
once	-	TRBJ2-7	TRBV5-1	TGCGCCAGCAGCTTGGGTCTGGAATCCTACGAGCAGTACTTC	CASSLGLESYEQYF
-	-	TRBJ1-2	TRBV19	TGTGCCAGTAGTGCCGGGGCGTCAGCTAACTATGGCTACACCTTC	CASSAGASANYGYTF